Listed here are 7 T cell receptor beta chains from one sample, sequenced in a study of CD8 T cells in Susac syndrome. A quantity of about 0.5 to 1 ug RNA underwent reverse transcription using random hexamers. Each CDR3 protein gets one entry after TCRdb re-called the immunoSEQ multiplex PCR reads with MiXCR. The sample carries some 150,000 distinct CDR3 sequences, nearly 97% recorded once. Input material: CD4+ T cells from PBMCs. These receptors all come from a human donor with Susac syndrome.

This chain connects TRBV7-6 to TRBJ1-1; 11 bases match TRBD1. CDR3 length: 15 residues. CDR1 is SGHVS and CDR2 is FNYEAQ in the germline V gene. J was trimmed by 4 bases and V by 5 bases; bases with no gene match: 6. The CDR3 region has the DNA TGTGCCAGCAGCCTCCGGACAGGGGGCGGCACTGAAGCTTTCTTT. This encodes CASSLRTGGGTEAFF. Drawing the rest from reference TRBV7-6 and TRBJ1-1, the complete variable domain is GAGVSQSPRYKVTKRGQDVALRCDPISGHVSLYWYRQALGQGPEFLTYFNYEAQQDKSGLPNDRFSAERPEGSISTLTIQRTEQRDSAMYRCASSLRTGGGTEAFFGQGTRLTVV.

The rearrangement uses TRBV5-6 and TRBJ1-1; weak D call: TRBD1 (5 bases). The CDR3 is made up of 15 amino acids. The V gene lost 0 bases and the J gene lost 1 base, with 10 bases spanning the gap. Germline V gene lookup returns CDR1 SGHDT and CDR2 YYEEEE. The CDR3 loop is CASSLVGRANTEAFF. CDR3 nucleotides: TGTGCCAGCAGCTTGGTGGGCAGGGCGAACACTGAAGCTTTCTTT.

This chain joins TRBV29-1 and TRBJ1-2; D perhaps matches TRBD1 (6 bases). The CDR3 is 14 amino acids. V lost 2 bases and J 2 bases, leaving 12 bases between the germline ends. Germline V gives CDR1 SQVTM, CDR2 ANQGSEA. The CDR3 loop is CSVEPRDTNYGYTF. The CDR3 bases are TGCAGCGTTGAACCCCGGGACACCAACTATGGCTACACCTTC.

The V call is TRBV28, the J call TRBJ1-4; 8 bases are a match to TRBD1. Germline lookup yields CDR1 MDHEN and CDR2 SYDVKM. CDR3 length: 14 residues. With 1 base clipped from V and 12 bases from J, the junction kept 7 bases outside the gene matches. Here the CDR3 reads CASSLSPGGKELFF. CDR3 nucleotides: TGTGCCAGCAGTTTATCACCAGGGGGCAAAGAACTGTTTTTT.

The chain links TRBV10-3 to TRBJ1-3; the match to TRBD1 covers 7 bases. The CDR3 covers 14 residues. With V trimmed by 5 bases and J by 2 bases, 3 bases remained unmatched. Germline V gives CDR1 ENHRY, CDR2 SYGVKD. The CDR3 loop is CAISRQGTGNTIYF. CDR3 coding DNA: TGTGCCATCAGTAGACAGGGCACTGGAAACACCATATATTTT.

The V gene is TRBV18, the J gene TRBJ2-7; tentatively, D is TRBD1 (6 bases). The CDR3 length is 14 residues. Trimming cost V 2 bases and J 4 bases, with 12 bases left between them. Germline V lookup: CDR1 KGHSH, CDR2 LQKENI. CDR3 loop: CASSPGGGPYEQYF. The CDR3 DNA reads TGTGCCAGCTCACCAGGGGGCGGACCATACGAGCAGTACTTC.

The chain uses TRBV20-1 and TRBJ1-2; D might be TRBD1 (5 bases). V lost 2 bases, J lost 0 bases, and 16 bases lay in between. Germline loops: CDR1 DFQATT, CDR2 SNEGSKA (reference sequence). This CDR3 comprises 16 residues. DNA for the CDR3: TGCAGTGCTAGAAGGGACGCGGTAGTGACTAACTATGGCTACACCTTC. It specifies CSARRDAVVTNYGYTF.